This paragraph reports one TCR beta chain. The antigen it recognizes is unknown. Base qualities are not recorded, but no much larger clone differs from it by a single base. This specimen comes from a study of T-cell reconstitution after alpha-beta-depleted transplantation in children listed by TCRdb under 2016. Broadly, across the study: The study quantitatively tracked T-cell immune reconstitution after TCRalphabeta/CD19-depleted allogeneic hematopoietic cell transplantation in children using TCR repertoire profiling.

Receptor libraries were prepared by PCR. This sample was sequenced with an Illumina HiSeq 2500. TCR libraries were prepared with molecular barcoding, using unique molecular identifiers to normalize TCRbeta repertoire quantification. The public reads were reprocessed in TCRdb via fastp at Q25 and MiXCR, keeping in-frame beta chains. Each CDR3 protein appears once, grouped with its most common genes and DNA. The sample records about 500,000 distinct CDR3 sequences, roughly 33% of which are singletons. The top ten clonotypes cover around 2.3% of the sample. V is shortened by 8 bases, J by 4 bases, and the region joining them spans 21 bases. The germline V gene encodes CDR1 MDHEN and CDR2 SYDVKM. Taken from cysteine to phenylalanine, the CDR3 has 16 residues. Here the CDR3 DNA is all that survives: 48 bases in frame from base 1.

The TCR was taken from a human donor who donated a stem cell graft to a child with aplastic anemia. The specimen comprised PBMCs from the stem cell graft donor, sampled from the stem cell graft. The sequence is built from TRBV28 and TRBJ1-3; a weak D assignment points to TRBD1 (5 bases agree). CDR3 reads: CASRQGWVGEGNTIYF. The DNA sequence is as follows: TGTGCCAGCCGCCAAGGCTGGGTAGGGGAAGGAAACACCATATATTTT.